The present T cell receptor (beta chain) was sequenced within a study of neurological immune-mediated disorders. TCRdb ran MiXCR on the 5' RACE reads and lists one entry per CDR3 protein. The sample shows 30,000 to 45,000 distinct CDR3 sequences, around 4.8% of them seen only once. Between the trimmed V and J ends, which lost 4 bases and 8 bases, there was a span of 23 bases. The CDR3 consists of 16 residues. The V gene's germline CDR1 is SQVTM and CDR2 ANQGSEA. The sorted libraries were prepared using around 980,000 CD4+ or CD8+ T cells that had themselves been sorted. Many counts were recorded for this clonotype.

The sequencing input was CD4+ T cells from blood. V and J are TRBV29-1 and TRBJ1-4, with D possibly matching TRBD1 (5 bases). The origin of this receptor is a man between 18 and 29 years old in good health. CDR3 protein: CSVGYRRNLGREKLFF. The CDR3 region has the DNA TGCAGCGTTGGGTATCGTCGCAACCTGGGACGGGAAAAACTGTTTTTT.